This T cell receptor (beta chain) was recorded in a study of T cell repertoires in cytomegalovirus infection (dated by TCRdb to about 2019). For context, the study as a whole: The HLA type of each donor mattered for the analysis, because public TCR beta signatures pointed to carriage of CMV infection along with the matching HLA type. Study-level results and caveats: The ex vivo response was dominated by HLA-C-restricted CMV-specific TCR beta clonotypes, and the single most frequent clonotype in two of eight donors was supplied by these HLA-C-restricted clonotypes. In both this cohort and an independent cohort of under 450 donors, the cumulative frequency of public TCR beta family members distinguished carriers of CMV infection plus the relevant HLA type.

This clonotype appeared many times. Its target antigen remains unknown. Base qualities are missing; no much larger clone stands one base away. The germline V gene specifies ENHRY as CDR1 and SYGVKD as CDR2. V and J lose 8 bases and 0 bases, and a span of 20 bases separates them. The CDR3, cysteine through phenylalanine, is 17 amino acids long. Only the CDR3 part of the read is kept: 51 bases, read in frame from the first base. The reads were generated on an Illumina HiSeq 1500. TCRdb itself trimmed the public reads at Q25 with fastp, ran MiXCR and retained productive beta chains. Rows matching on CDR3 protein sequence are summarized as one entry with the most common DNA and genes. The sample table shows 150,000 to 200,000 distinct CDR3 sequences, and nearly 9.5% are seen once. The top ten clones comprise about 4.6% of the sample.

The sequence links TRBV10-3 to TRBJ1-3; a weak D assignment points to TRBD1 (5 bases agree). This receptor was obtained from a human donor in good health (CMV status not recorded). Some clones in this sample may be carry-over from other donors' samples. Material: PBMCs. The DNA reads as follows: TGTGCCATCGGGGAATCTACCGGGACGGTCTCTGGAAACACCATATATTTT. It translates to CAIGESTGTVSGNTIYF.